This T cell receptor beta chain was captured by sequencing in a study of blood T cell repertoires in COVID-19. CDR1 and CDR2 from the germline V gene are SGHDT and YYEEEE. The V end lost 2 bases, the J end lost 8 bases, and 7 bases lay between the germline ends. The CDR3 is 11 residues long. Only in-frame clones appear in the TCRdb table, and some are missing; sequencing was by immunoSEQ multiplex PCR. The sample has around 370,000 clones; about 88% are singletons. This clonotype originated in a woman aged 70 to 79 with COVID-19, enrolled during active disease. The sample comprised peripheral blood. This chain connects TRBV5-6 to TRBJ1-2; no clear D gene. CDR3 nucleotides: TGTGCCAGCAGCTTTTTTGAGGGCTACACCTTC. This codes for CASSFFEGYTF.